One TCR beta chain is described in this entry. Its specificity is unknown. The sample is drawn from a study of cytomegalovirus exposure and HLA in healthy donors. 13 Jbeta primers and 60 Vbeta primers were used for the PCR. Profiled with immunoSEQ multiplex PCR; TCRdb holds only in-frame clones, not every one. The sample comprises about 210,000 clones, approximately 83% of which are singletons, and roughly 10% rests with the top ten. Study-wide points: There were some V segments, including TRBV6-2 and TRBV6-3, excluded as indistinguishable.

Trimming took 3 bases from V and 0 from J; bases not matched to a gene: 6. The germline CDR1 and CDR2 sequences are SGHTS and YDEGEE. The CDR3 sequence is 19 residues long. The TCR sequence derives from a woman in her forties or fifties in good health and CMV-seropositive. The chain employs TRBV5-8 and TRBJ2-2, with TRBD2 matching over 15 bases. The specimen sequenced was PBMCs. CDR3 loop: CASSWAGLAGGTNTGELFF. As DNA, the CDR3 is TGTGCCAGCAGCTGGGCGGGACTAGCGGGGGGAACGAACACCGGGGAGCTGTTTTTT. Full variable domain (rest looked up from reference TRBV5-8 and TRBJ2-2): EAGVTQSPTHLIKTRGQQATLRCSPISGHTSVYWYQQALGLGLQFLLWYDEGEERNRGNFPPRFSGRQFPNYSSELNVNALELEDSALYLCASSWAGLAGGTNTGELFFGEGSRLTVL.